The 20 T cell receptor beta chains below come from one sample, sequenced in a study of CD8 T cells in Susac syndrome. A quantity of about 0.5 to 1 ug RNA underwent reverse transcription using random hexamers. MiXCR, run by TCRdb on the immunoSEQ multiplex PCR reads, gives a single entry per CDR3 protein. The sample shows more than 85,000 distinct CDR3 sequences, roughly 94% of them seen only once. The sequencing input was CD4+ T cells from PBMCs. The source is a human donor with Susac syndrome.

This clonotype was counted once. This rearrangement joins TRBV20-1 to TRBJ1-1, with D possibly being TRBD1 (6 bases). Germline V gene data show CDR1 as DFQATT and CDR2 as SNEGSKA (reference sequence). This CDR3 region has 14 residues. Between the trimmed V and J ends, which lost 3 bases and 1 base, there was a span of 12 bases. CDR3 in DNA: TGCAGTGCTAGGCGTGACAGGACGAACACTGAAGCTTTCTTT. This translates into CSARRDRTNTEAFF.

J is TRBJ1-1 and V is TRBV5-6; no clear D. Trimming cost V 4 bases and J 3 bases, with 7 bases left between them. Germline CDR1 SGHDT, CDR2 YYEEEE. The CDR3 covers 12 residues. CDR3 nucleotides: TGTGCCAGCAGCCAGGACTACACTGAAGCTTTCTTT. It yields the protein CASSQDYTEAFF.

The chain carries TRBV5-1 and TRBJ2-5; tentatively, D is TRBD1 or TRBD2 (5 bases each). The V end was cut by 7 bases, the J end by 5 bases, with 18 bases between. Germline V gene sequence: CDR1 SGHRS, CDR2 YFSETQ. The CDR3 sequence is 14 residues long. Written as DNA, the CDR3 is TGCGCCAGCGGGACGGGACCCAGCGTCGAGACCCAGTACTTC. It codes for CASGTGPSVETQYF.

The chain links TRBV5-4 to TRBJ2-6; perhaps TRBD2 as D (6 bases). The CDR3 loop spans 14 amino acids. V lost 10 bases, J lost 0 bases, and 11 bases lay in between. Looked up from germline, CDR1 is SGHNT and CDR2 is YYREEE (reference sequence). The CDR3 DNA reads TGTGCCGGAGGGGTTAACTCTGGGGCCAACGTCCTGACTTTC. Translation: CAGGVNSGANVLTF. Filled out from reference TRBV5-4 and TRBJ2-6, the complete variable domain reads ETGVTQSPTHLIKTRGQQVTLRCSSQSGHNTVSWYQQALGQGPQFIFQYYREEENGRGNFPPRFSGLQFPNYSSELNVNALELDDSALYLCAGGVNSGANVLTFGAGSRLTVL.

The V gene is TRBV28, the J gene TRBJ1-5; no definite D call. The CDR3 sequence is 12 residues long. The ends were cut back, 3 bases at V and 6 bases at J, with 6 bases in the middle. The germline CDR1 and CDR2 sequences are MDHEN and SYDVKM. Here the CDR3 reads CASSFEVQPQHF. As DNA, the CDR3 is TGTGCCAGCAGTTTTGAGGTTCAGCCCCAGCATTTT.

The chain has TRBV2 and TRBJ2-3; 9 positions match TRBD1. The CDR3 loop spans 13 amino acids. Germline V gene sequence: CDR1 SNHLY, CDR2 FYNNEI. The V gene end was trimmed by 11 bases and the J gene end by 6 bases; junction bases not matched to a gene: 9. The CDR3 sequence is CAEGGQGLDTQYF. The CDR3 nucleotides are TGTGCCGAAGGAGGACAGGGGCTGGATACGCAGTATTTT. The full variable domain, rest sourced from reference TRBV2 and TRBJ2-3, is EPEVTQTPSHQVTQMGQEVILRCVPISNHLYFYWYRQILGQKVEFLVSFYNNEISEKSEIFDDQFSVERPDGSNFTLKIRSTKLEDSAMYFCAEGGQGLDTQYFGPGTRLTVL.

Comment on this clonotype: Sequence at one end of the junction differs from germline and may be a read error. The chain links TRBV12-3 or TRBV12-4 to TRBJ1-5; 8 bases map to TRBD1. The CDR3 has 15 amino acids. The CDR3 sequence: CASRLGQGNGQPQHF. The CDR3 DNA sequence: TGTGCCAGCAGGTTAGGACAGGGCAATGGACAGCCCCAGCATTTT.

V and J are TRBV9 and TRBJ1-6; the D is unclear. From germline, CDR1 is SGDLS and CDR2 YYNGEE. The CDR3 is 16 residues long. The ends were cut back, 0 bases at V and 9 bases at J, with 16 bases in the middle. In DNA, the CDR3 is TGTGCCAGCAGCGTAGATACGGCAGGCGTCGGTTCACCCCTCCACTTT. Amino acids: CASSVDTAGVGSPLHF. The variable domain in full, completed from reference TRBV9 and TRBJ1-6, reads DSGVTQTPKHLITATGQRVTLRCSPRSGDLSVYWYQQSLDQGLQFLIQYYNGEERAKGNILERFSAQQFPDLHSELNLSSLELGDSALYFCASSVDTAGVGSPLHFGNGTRLTVT.

The CDR3 reads CASSPEGGQQQDTQYF. CDR3 nucleotides: TGTGCCAGCAGCCCAGAGGGGGGACAGCAGCAAGATACGCAGTATTTT. The J gene is TRBJ2-3, the V gene TRBV9; D possibly corresponds to TRBD1 (7 bases). The CDR3 covers 16 residues. Per the germline V gene, CDR1 is SGDLS and CDR2 is YYNGEE. Trimming cost V 4 bases and J 5 bases, with 20 bases left between them.

The chain employs TRBV28 and TRBJ1-2; D is uncertain. This CDR3 spans 15 amino acids. Germline V gene data show CDR1 as MDHEN and CDR2 as SYDVKM. Trimming left V 6 bases short and J 6 bases short, with 20 bases between. CDR3 bases: TGTGCCAGCAGGTCTTACCAGGACGGGGAAGATGGCTACACCTTC. It yields the protein CASRSYQDGEDGYTF.

The V call is TRBV7-9, the J call TRBJ2-1, with 10 positions matching TRBD2. The CDR3 totals 15 residues. The V and J ends lost 5 bases and 8 bases, in that order; junction bases with no gene match: 9. Germline values: CDR1 SEHNR, CDR2 FQNEAQ (reference sequence). The CDR3 loop is CASSPKRGGPDEQFF. The DNA of the CDR3 is TGTGCCAGCAGCCCAAAGCGGGGGGGCCCCGATGAGCAGTTCTTC.

The chain links TRBV4-1 to TRBJ2-3; D is unresolved. The germline V gene has CDR1 MGHRA and CDR2 YSYEKL. The ends were cut back, 0 bases at V and 2 bases at J, with 9 bases in the middle. The CDR3 is 15 amino acids. The DNA for the CDR3 is TGCGCCAGCAGCCAAGATGGAGTGGCCACAGATACGCAGTATTTT. Translating it yields CASSQDGVATDTQYF.

The V call is TRBV20-1, the J call TRBJ1-1; TRBD1 aligns across 9 bases. Germline CDR1 is DFQATT and CDR2 is SNEGSKA (reference sequence). This CDR3 comprises 13 residues. J lost 5 bases, V lost 3 bases, and 4 bases had no gene match. The CDR3 loop is CSARDRGETEAFF. The CDR3 DNA reads TGCAGTGCTAGGGACAGGGGAGAGACTGAAGCTTTCTTT.

The chain employs TRBV20-1 and TRBJ1-6; 8 bases agree with TRBD1. The germline V gene has CDR1 DFQATT and CDR2 SNEGSKA (reference sequence). V gave up 3 bases and J gave up 7 bases; unmatched junction bases: 5. The CDR3 has 14 amino acids. The CDR3 protein is CSARTGTGNSPLHF. The CDR3 nucleotides read TGCAGTGCTAGGACCGGGACAGGCAATTCACCCCTCCACTTT.

This chain uses TRBV20-1 with TRBJ2-7; 12 nucleotides match TRBD2. This CDR3 spans 18 amino acids. V dropped 0 bases and J dropped 3; count of bases not matched to a gene: 12. Per germline, CDR1 DFQATT and CDR2 SNEGSKA (reference sequence). CDR3 coding DNA: TGCAGTGCTAGAGATCCCCGGCCGACTAGCGGGGGAATCTACGAGCAGTACTTC. It specifies CSARDPRPTSGGIYEQYF.

The V call is TRBV10-2, the J call TRBJ2-3; D is ambiguous. Germline loops: CDR1 WSHSY, CDR2 SAAADI. The CDR3 sequence is 11 residues long. V shed 10 bases and J shed 5 bases, with 10 bases lying between them. CDR3 residues: CATQLGDTQYF. CDR3 in DNA: TGCGCCACACAGTTAGGAGATACGCAGTATTTT.

In this sample, this clonotype turned up a few times. The chain employs TRBV5-4 and TRBJ2-4, with D uncertain. This CDR3 is 14 amino acids long. Germline CDR1 and CDR2: SGHNT and YYREEE (reference sequence). The V end lost 0 bases, the J end lost 0 bases, and 4 bases lay between the germline ends. The CDR3 loop is CASSLVGAKNIQYF. The DNA for the CDR3 is TGTGCCAGCAGCTTGGTAGGAGCCAAAAACATTCAGTACTTC.

The V call is TRBV27, the J call TRBJ2-7, with D perhaps matching TRBD1 (5 bases). Deletions cut 6 bases from V and 7 bases from J, with 10 bases between. The CDR3 is 11 residues long. The germline V gene encodes CDR1 MNHEY and CDR2 SMNVEV (reference sequence). CDR3 loop: CASSGKGEQYF. The CDR3 nucleotides read TGTGCCAGCAGCGGCAAGGGGGAGCAGTACTTC.

The J gene is TRBJ2-5, the V gene TRBV20-1, with TRBD2 identical over 8 bases. CDR1 DFQATT and CDR2 SNEGSKA come from the germline V gene (reference sequence). This CDR3 has 15 amino acids. The junction had 14 bases not matched to a gene; V was cut back by 6 bases and J by 5 bases. CDR3 amino acids: CSAASGTRVHETQYF. CDR3 coding DNA: TGCAGTGCCGCCTCCGGGACTAGGGTTCACGAGACCCAGTACTTC.

The rearrangement uses TRBV9 and TRBJ2-3; the D gene is possibly TRBD2 (6 bases). Germline CDR1 reads SGDLS; CDR2 reads YYNGEE. Trimming removed 3 bases from V and 3 bases from J, with 11 bases in between. This CDR3 region has 14 residues. CDR3 loop: CASSDRDFTDTQYF. The CDR3 nucleotides read TGTGCCAGCAGCGACCGGGACTTTACAGATACGCAGTATTTT.